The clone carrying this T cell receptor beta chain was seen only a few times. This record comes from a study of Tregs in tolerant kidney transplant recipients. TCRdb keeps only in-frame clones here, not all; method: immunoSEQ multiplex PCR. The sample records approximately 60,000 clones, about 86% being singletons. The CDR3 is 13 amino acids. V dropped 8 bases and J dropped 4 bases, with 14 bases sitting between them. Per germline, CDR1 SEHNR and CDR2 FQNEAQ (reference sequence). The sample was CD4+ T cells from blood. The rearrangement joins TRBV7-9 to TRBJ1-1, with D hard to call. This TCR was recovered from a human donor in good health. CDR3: CASARQSSTEAFF. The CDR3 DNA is TGTGCCAGCGCCCGGCAGTCTTCCACTGAAGCTTTCTTT.